This T cell receptor (beta chain) was identified during a study of graft-versus-host responses after intestinal transplantation. The CDR3 has 14 residues. Germline trimming cut 6 bases from V and 2 bases from J; bases unmatched to any gene: 6. Per germline, CDR1 SGHAT and CDR2 FQDESV (reference sequence). Some clones are missing from TCRdb's copy, which holds only in-frame ones; the method was immunoSEQ multiplex PCR. Here the sample spans roughly 16,000 clones, about two fifths being singletons. Plated together were some 200,000 CFSE-labeled responder cells and some 200,000 irradiated, violet-dye-labeled stimulator cells.

Here the sequenced sample was alloreactive CD8+ T cells from a mixed lymphocyte reaction culture, taken before intestinal transplant. The sample's subset: CFSE-low proliferating T cells sorted from approximately 6-day pre-transplant mixed lymphocyte reaction (GvH or HvG direction). This receptor was obtained from a human patient who received an intestinal transplant. This chain uses TRBV11-1 with TRBJ2-5; 7 nucleotides match TRBD2. The CDR3 is CASREGGIQETQYF. As DNA, the CDR3 is TGTGCCAGCAGAGAGGGAGGGATACAAGAGACCCAGTACTTC.